This is a list of T cell receptor beta chains from one sample in a study of Ad26.COV2.S vaccination and SARS-CoV-2 variants. Generated by immunoSEQ multiplex PCR, the TCRdb table keeps only in-frame clones and is missing some. The sample has over 400,000 clones; 80% to 90% are singletons. The sequencing here drew on peripheral blood, taken in a trial of Ad26.COV2.S vaccine versus placebo. The receptors stem from a person aged 18-60 years who received the Ad26.COV2.S COVID-19 vaccine or a placebo. The conserved cysteine and the conserved F or W are not part of the CDR3 here. Fields, in order: J gene, V gene, clone size, CDR3 protein. Only part of the rows carry a size: once, few, many, or a class if the clone is expanded.

TRBJ2-5 | TRBV5-1 | . | ASSGNQETQY
TRBJ2-1 | TRBV9 | . | ASSDGGYNEQF
TRBJ2-2 | TRBV7-2 | . | ASSLSRGNGGELF
TRBJ2-3 | TRBV19 | . | ASSPSGGRAGDTQY
TRBJ1-2 | TRBV6-6 | . | ASTLRATQGTYGYT
TRBJ2-5 | TRBV6-5 | . | ASSWDFQETQY
TRBJ1-4 | TRBV7-3 | . | AAPLGGETNEKLF
TRBJ1-2 | TRBV10-3 | . | AISESEAGGYT
TRBJ1-4 | TRBV9 | . | ASSPRSRATNEKLF
TRBJ2-3 | TRBV9 | . | ASSVGSGRAGTSTDTQY
TRBJ2-3 | TRBV6-5 | once | ASSAPLRGTDTQY
TRBJ1-3 | TRBV11-2 | . | ASSLGRNTIY
TRBJ2-3 | TRBV3-1/TRBV3-2 | . | ASSQGPPGLAGGLTQY
TRBJ1-2 | TRBV28 | once | ASSSGTGGVGVHYGYT
TRBJ2-3 | TRBV7-9 | . | ASSFYSGEYTQY
TRBJ2-1 | TRBV6-2/TRBV6-3 | . | ASSSAQGRQVFSYNEQF
TRBJ1-4 | TRBV18 | . | ASSPPGRSTNVGLF
TRBJ1-2 | TRBV14 | few | ASSQAGTVDLT
TRBJ1-2 | TRBV6-2/TRBV6-3 | . | ASSYPPGGYGYT
TRBJ1-1 | TRBV5-1 | . | ASRINTGEATEAF
TRBJ1-2 | TRBV7-2 | . | ASSLLNPYGYT
TRBJ2-1 | TRBV21-1 | . | ASSKRSGRSYNEQF
TRBJ2-5 | TRBV7-9 | once | ASSLEDGETQY
TRBJ2-1 | TRBV10-3 | . | AISEYSTTEQF
TRBJ1-1 | TRBV2 | . | ASSPLLGTEAF
TRBJ2-1 | TRBV19 | . | ASSPGLAGVEQF
TRBJ1-6 | TRBV18 | . | ASQGIQGSTPLH
TRBJ2-1 | TRBV27 | . | ASSLNSYNEQF
TRBJ1-1 | TRBV27 | . | ASSPVPRGRTAMNTEAF
TRBJ1-4 | TRBV29-1 | . | SVELGNEKLF
TRBJ2-7 | TRBV11-2 | . | ASSLDPGGGGFYEQY
TRBJ1-6 | TRBV5-6 | . | ASSPGTEALYNSPLH
TRBJ2-7 | TRBV19 | . | ASRAPGTVPYEQY
TRBJ1-2 | TRBV19 | . | ASKGQGAILNGYT
TRBJ1-1 | TRBV4-3 | . | ASSQLSRRNTEAF
TRBJ1-3 | TRBV3-1/TRBV3-2 | . | ASSQDRGTGNTIY
TRBJ1-2 | TRBV7-2 | . | ASGLGFGYGYT
TRBJ1-6 | TRBV28 | . | ASTAVTAVLH
TRBJ1-6 | TRBV18 | few | ASSPRKEQSLRALH
TRBJ2-4 | TRBV4-3 | once | ASSQDLPTGGKDIQY
TRBJ2-5 | TRBV4-3 | . | ASSPSTGAMETQY
TRBJ2-2 | TRBV24-1 | . | ATSDTGDKLTGELF
TRBJ2-2 | TRBV20-1 | . | SASNTGAGGPGELF
TRBJ1-5 | TRBV27 | . | ASSLDRNQPQH
TRBJ1-1 | TRBV7-9 | . | ASSLAIIRVPEAF
TRBJ2-1 | TRBV4-3 | . | ASSQPPERPYNEQF
TRBJ1-2 | TRBV27 | . | ASSPNLHPNYGYT
TRBJ2-3 | TRBV6-1 | . | ASSDGTSTDTQY
TRBJ1-1 | TRBV5-1 | few | ASSLNPPGLDTEAF
TRBJ1-1 | TRBV18 | . | ASSPLPARAVFSTEAF
TRBJ2-1 | TRBV24-1 | . | ATSAGRQAGRDKNEQF
TRBJ1-2 | TRBV29-1 | . | SVVARGSGYT
TRBJ1-6 | TRBV20-1 | . | SASSGSNSPLH